The 18 T cell receptor beta chains given below trace back to one sample, sequenced in a study of spatial heterogeneity in lung cancer (dated by TCRdb to about 2019). The study at large found these results: The tumor nonsynonymous mutation count correlated with the number of expanded intratumoral alpha and beta TCRs.

Antigens for these TCRs are unknown. The sample's time point label, decoded: sample taken at primary tumor resection. The method behind the library was 5' RACE. Sequencing was performed on a NextSeq 500. Through fastp at Q25 and MiXCR, TCRdb rebuilt clones from the public reads, retaining in-frame beta chains. Each CDR3 protein gets just one entry, which takes the most common genes and DNA from the rows behind it. The sample contains 3,600 or so distinct CDR3 sequences, around 15% of them found a single time. The ten largest clones take up roughly a tenth of the sample. Sequencing was performed on lung tumor tissue, taken at surgery. These receptors all come from a female donor with early-stage non-small cell lung cancer.

This clonotype was recorded a few times. This chain joins TRBV7-2 and TRBJ2-7, with D uncertain. The CDR3 extends over 12 amino acids. The germline V and J ends were trimmed by 3 bases and 3 bases, with 6 bases remaining between them. Germline V gene sequence: CDR1 SGHTA, CDR2 FQGNSA. CDR3 residues: CASSLGSYEQYF. CDR3 in DNA: TGTGCCAGCAGCTTGGGCAGCTACGAGCAGTACTTC.

This clonotype is termed medium-sized. The V gene is TRBV29-1, the J gene TRBJ2-7, with unresolved D. V gave up 3 bases and J gave up 2 bases, with 8 bases separating them. Per the germline V gene, CDR1 is SQVTM and CDR2 is ANQGSEA. The CDR3 extends over 12 amino acids. Written as DNA, the CDR3 is TGCAGCGTTGAGGCGGCCCCCTACGAGCAGTACTTC. It encodes CSVEAAPYEQYF.

The chain recombines TRBV3-1 with TRBJ2-7; D is uncertain. With 1 base removed from V and 7 bases from J, the gap between germline ends came to 5 bases. This CDR3 comprises 11 residues. Germline V gene data show CDR1 as LGHDT and CDR2 as YNNKEL (reference sequence). DNA of the CDR3: TGTGCCAGCAGCCAAGGGAGAGAGCAGTACTTC. Its translation: CASSQGREQYF.

This clonotype was seen a handful of times. The V call is TRBV29-1, the J call TRBJ2-6; perhaps TRBD1 as D (5 bases). V dropped 5 bases and J dropped 2 bases, with 10 bases sitting between them. The CDR3 runs to 14 residues. Germline loops: CDR1 SQVTM, CDR2 ANQGSEA. The CDR3 region has the DNA TGCAGCGTTTCAACAGGCCCTGGGGCCAACGTCCTGACTTTC. It specifies CSVSTGPGANVLTF.

By proportion, this clonotype is medium-sized (0.01 to 0.1%). This rearrangement joins TRBV20-1 to TRBJ1-5; D remains ambiguous. The CDR3 contains 10 residues. Germline values: CDR1 DFQATT, CDR2 SNEGSKA (reference sequence). Trimming pared 5 bases from V and 6 bases from J, leaving 5 bases between. CDR3 sequence (DNA): TGCAGTGCTGGTGGTCAGCCCCAGCATTTT. This gives the protein CSAGGQPQHF.

J is TRBJ2-3 and V is TRBV30; D assignment may be TRBD1 or TRBD2 (5 bases each). V was shortened by 0 bases and J by 4 bases, with 14 bases between the two germline ends. This CDR3 is 15 amino acids long. Germline CDR1 is GTSNPN and CDR2 is SVGIG (reference sequence). CDR3 nucleotides: TGTGCCTGGAGTGTACGAGGGGCCTTGTCAGATACGCAGTATTTT. Its translation: CAWSVRGALSDTQYF.

This clonotype is medium-sized in the sample. CDR3 region: CAAALRGGYTF. The CDR3 region has the DNA TGTGCCGCCGCCCTTAGGGGAGGCTACACCTTC. This chain links TRBV2 with TRBJ1-2, with D maybe TRBD1 (5 bases). The ends were cut back, 11 bases at V and 8 bases at J, with 15 bases in the middle. Germline CDR1 is SNHLY and CDR2 is FYNNEI. This CDR3 spans 11 amino acids.

By share, this clonotype ranks as medium-sized. The chain couples TRBV7-2 to TRBJ2-7; TRBD2 agrees at 14 bases. This CDR3 has 15 amino acids. The germline V gene has CDR1 SGHTA and CDR2 FQGNSA. The ends lost 1 base at V and 7 bases at J; junction bases unmatched: 3. The CDR3 is CASSLGTSGRREQYF. Here the CDR3 DNA reads TGTGCCAGCAGCTTAGGGACTAGCGGGAGGAGGGAGCAGTACTTC. Drawing the rest from reference TRBV7-2 and TRBJ2-7, the complete variable domain is GAGVSQSPSNKVTEKGKDVELRCDPISGHTALYWYRQSLGQGLEFLIYFQGNSAPDKSGLPSDRFSAERTGGSVSTLTIQRTQQEDSAVYLCASSLGTSGRREQYFGPGTRLTVT.

This clonotype is medium-sized. The chain employs TRBV3-1 and TRBJ2-5; the D gene is possibly TRBD2 (6 bases). Trimming took 1 base from V and 4 from J, leaving 22 bases between them. Per germline, CDR1 LGHDT and CDR2 YNNKEL (reference sequence). CDR3 length equals 18 residues. CDR3 nucleotides: TGTGCCAGCAGCCAAGGCCGGGAGTTTGTGGCTGGACGAGAGACCCAGTACTTC. Its protein product is CASSQGREFVAGRETQYF.

This clonotype is labeled as medium-sized. The J gene is TRBJ1-2, the V gene TRBV6-1, with no clear D. This CDR3 comprises 13 residues. Germline V gene sequence: CDR1 MNHNS, CDR2 SASEGT. Trimming shortened V by 5 bases and J by 0 bases, and 7 bases separated the two germline ends. The CDR3 bases are TGTGCCAGCAGTAGCAGGTCTAACTATGGCTACACCTTC. This gives the protein CASSSRSNYGYTF.

This clonotype ranks as medium-sized (0.01 to 0.1%). J is TRBJ1-1 and V is TRBV7-9, with D possibly TRBD1 on 6 matching bases. CDR3 length: 15 residues. Deletions cut 5 bases from V and 0 bases from J, with 13 bases between. Germline lookup yields CDR1 SEHNR and CDR2 FQNEAQ (reference sequence). CDR3: CASSAPGHVNTEAFF. CDR3 nucleotide sequence: TGTGCCAGCAGCGCCCCGGGACACGTGAACACTGAAGCTTTCTTT.

This rearrangement joins TRBV5-1 to TRBJ2-7; 7 bases fit TRBD2. The germline gives CDR1 SGHRS, CDR2 YFSETQ. The CDR3 extends over 16 amino acids. The trim removed 4 bases at V and 3 bases at J, leaving 13 bases unmatched. CDR3 region: CASSVVSSGGFYEQYF. The CDR3 DNA sequence: TGCGCCAGCAGCGTGGTTTCTAGCGGCGGGTTCTACGAGCAGTACTTC.

As concerns this clonotype: One end of the junction is discordant with germline, which a read error may explain. In nucleotides, the CDR3 is TGCATCGTTGACAGGGTCAAGACCCAGTACTTC. It codes for CIVDRVKTQYF. The gene calls are TRBV29-1 and TRBJ2-5; 7 bases agree with TRBD1. Germline V gene sequence: CDR1 SQVTM, CDR2 ANQGSEA. This CDR3 is built from 11 residues.

This clonotype was seen at least ten times. The gene calls are TRBV12-3 or TRBV12-4 and TRBJ2-1; 10 positions match TRBD2. V shed 1 base and J 8 bases; nucleotides not matched to a gene: 5. This CDR3 region has 15 residues. Here the CDR3 DNA reads TGTGCCAGCAGTTTAGTTCCTAGCGGGAGTGATGAGCAGTTCTTC. It specifies CASSLVPSGSDEQFF.

This clonotype is termed medium-sized (0.01 to 0.1%). V usage is TRBV20-1 and J usage is TRBJ1-1; unclear D gene. The CDR3 length is 13 residues. V shed 6 bases and J shed 1 base, with 12 bases lying between them. In germline, CDR1 is DFQATT, CDR2 SNEGSKA (reference sequence). CDR3 bases: TGCAGTGCCGCCGGGTGGGAGAACACTGAAGCTTTCTTT. The encoded protein is CSAAGWENTEAFF.

By its share, this clonotype is medium-sized (0.01 to 0.1%). The gene calls are TRBV30 and TRBJ2-7; perhaps TRBD2 as D (6 bases). The CDR3 covers 14 residues. CDR1 is GTSNPN, CDR2 SVGIG, per germline (reference sequence). The V gene lost 5 bases and the J gene lost 1 base, with 15 bases spanning the gap. This CDR3 is CAWGKPTRSYEQYF. The CDR3 DNA follows: TGTGCCTGGGGGAAGCCGACTAGGTCCTACGAGCAGTACTTC.

V usage is TRBV12-3 or TRBV12-4 and J usage is TRBJ1-2; 11 bases fit TRBD1. This CDR3 region has 17 residues. Trimming at V came to 6 bases and at J to 1 base, leaving 10 bases not matched to a gene. This CDR3 reads CASSLGTGGDINYGYTF. CDR3 DNA sequence: TGTGCCAGCAGCCTTGGGACAGGGGGAGATATTAACTATGGCTACACCTTC.

CDR3 amino acids: CASRGGRQETQYF. In DNA, the CDR3 is TGTGCCAGCAGAGGTGGGCGCCAAGAGACCCAGTACTTC. The V gene is TRBV12-3 or TRBV12-4, the J gene TRBJ2-5, with D hard to call. Trimming removed 6 bases from V and 1 base from J, with 9 bases in between. The CDR3 loop spans 13 amino acids.